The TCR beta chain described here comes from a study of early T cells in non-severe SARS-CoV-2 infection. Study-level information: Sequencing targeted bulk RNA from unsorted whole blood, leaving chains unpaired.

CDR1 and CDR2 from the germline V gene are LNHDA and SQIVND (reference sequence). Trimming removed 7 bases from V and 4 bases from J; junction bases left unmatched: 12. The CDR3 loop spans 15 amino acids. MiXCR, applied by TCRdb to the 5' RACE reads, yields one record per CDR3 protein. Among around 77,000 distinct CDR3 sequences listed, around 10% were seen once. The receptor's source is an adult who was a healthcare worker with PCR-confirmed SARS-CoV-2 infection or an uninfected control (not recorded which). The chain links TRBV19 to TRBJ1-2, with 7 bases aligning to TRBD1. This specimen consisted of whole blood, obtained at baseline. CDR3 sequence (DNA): TGTGCCAGTACCCTCAAGGGGGACAGCATCTATGGCTACACCTTC. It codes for CASTLKGDSIYGYTF.